This T cell receptor (beta chain) derives from a study of blood T cell repertoires in COVID-19. Study details: T cells, B-cell-depleted T cells, or PBMCs provided the cDNA or gDNA that served as material.

The CDR3 loop spans 16 amino acids. Germline lookup yields CDR1 MNHEY and CDR2 SVGAGI. Trimming pared 0 bases from V and 2 bases from J, leaving 13 bases between. Original methodology: Estimation of nucleated cell counts relied on the amplification of reference gene primers. Only in-frame clones appear in the TCRdb table, and some are missing; sequencing was by immunoSEQ multiplex PCR. The V and J calls and clone size are taken from that table; D and trimming were inferred from the DNA. The data contain fewer than 100,000 clones, about 83% of them seen just once; the ten biggest clones take up 15%. The sequence was obtained from a human donor in a cohort sampled during active COVID-19. The sequenced sample was peripheral blood. J is TRBJ2-5 and V is TRBV6-5; D possibly corresponds to TRBD2 (5 bases). The CDR3 sequence: CASSYSRAPGQETQYF. DNA for the CDR3: TGTGCCAGCAGTTACTCGAGGGCCCCAGGTCAAGAGACCCAGTACTTC.